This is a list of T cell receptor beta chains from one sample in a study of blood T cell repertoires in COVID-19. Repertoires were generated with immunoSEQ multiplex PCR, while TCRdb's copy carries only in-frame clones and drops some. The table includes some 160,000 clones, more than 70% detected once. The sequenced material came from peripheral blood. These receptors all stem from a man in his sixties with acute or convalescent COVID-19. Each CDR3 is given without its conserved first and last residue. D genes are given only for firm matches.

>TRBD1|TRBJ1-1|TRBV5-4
ASSFDRVPEAF
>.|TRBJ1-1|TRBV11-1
ASSPSAGVTEAF
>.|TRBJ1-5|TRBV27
ASGRGTASSNQPQH
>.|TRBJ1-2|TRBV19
ASSIDEGGRRGSYT
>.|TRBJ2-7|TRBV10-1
ASSPLTGSSYEQY
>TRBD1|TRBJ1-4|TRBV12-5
ASGRGQGAGEKLF
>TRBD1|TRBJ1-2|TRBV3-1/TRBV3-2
ASSQSNPGQGANGYT
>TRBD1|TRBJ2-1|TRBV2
ASSSDRAYNEQF
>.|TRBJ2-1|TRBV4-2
ASSHWKGDNEQF
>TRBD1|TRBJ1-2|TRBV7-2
ASSSGTGGFYGYT
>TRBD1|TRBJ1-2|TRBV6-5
ASSFLGTGANYT
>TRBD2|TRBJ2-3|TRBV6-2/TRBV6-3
ASSTLLAGGFQTQY
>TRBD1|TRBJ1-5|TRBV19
ASKGQGIQPQH
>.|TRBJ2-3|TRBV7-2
ASLLAGALTDTQY
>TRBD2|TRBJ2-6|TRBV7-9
ASSLAAGVLSGANVLT
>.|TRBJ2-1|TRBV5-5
ASSFEGYNEQF
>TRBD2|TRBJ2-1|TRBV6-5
ASQWGGNYNEQF
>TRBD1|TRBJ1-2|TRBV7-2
ASSRDRGRRSYGYT
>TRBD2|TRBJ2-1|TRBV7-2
ASSLGLARNEQF
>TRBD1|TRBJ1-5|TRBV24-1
ATSARDRENQPQH
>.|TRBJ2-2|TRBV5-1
ASSLEALGGELF
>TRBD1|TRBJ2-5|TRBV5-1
ASSLDIGTGVVETQY
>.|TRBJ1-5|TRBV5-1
ASSFGSGEGAQH
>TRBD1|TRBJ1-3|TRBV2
ASSGTGISGNTIY
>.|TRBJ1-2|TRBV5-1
ASSSVGGARGYT
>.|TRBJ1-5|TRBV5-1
ASSLGYGQGSQPQH
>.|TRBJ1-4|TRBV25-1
ASSESSATNEKLF
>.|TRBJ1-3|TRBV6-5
ASRDLGSSGNTIY
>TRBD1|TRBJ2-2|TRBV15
ATSKGGLVGELF
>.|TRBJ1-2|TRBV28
ASSSSYRDGYT
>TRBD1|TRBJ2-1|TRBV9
ASSADRASYNEQF
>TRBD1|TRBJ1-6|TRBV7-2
ASSSRRPGTGVNSPLH
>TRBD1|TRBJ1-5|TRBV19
ARAGGLKPQH
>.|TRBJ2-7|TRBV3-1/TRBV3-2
ASSQRQGYEQY
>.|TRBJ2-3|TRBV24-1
ATSDRGWADTQY
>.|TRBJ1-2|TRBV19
ASSIQVANYGYT
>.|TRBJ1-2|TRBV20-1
SARAGRGYT
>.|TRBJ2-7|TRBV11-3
ASSLYGDEQY
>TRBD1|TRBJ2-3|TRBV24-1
ATSDFEGATDTQY
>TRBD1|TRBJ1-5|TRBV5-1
ASSLGPTGDGHPQH
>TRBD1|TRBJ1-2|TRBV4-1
ASSSLDWDRVRGYT
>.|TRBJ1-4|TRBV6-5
ASSYRGPFEKLF
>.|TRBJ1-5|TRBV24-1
ATSDRSYSNQPQH
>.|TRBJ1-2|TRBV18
ASSPRRGDGYT
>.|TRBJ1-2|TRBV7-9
ASSLGQVYGYT
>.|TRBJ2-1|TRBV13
ASLPRLRSNEQF
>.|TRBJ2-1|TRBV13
ASSRRTTPDGNEQF
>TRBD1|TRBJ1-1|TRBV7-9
ASSLNRGLGTEAF
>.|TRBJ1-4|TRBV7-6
ASSPSGVGEKLF
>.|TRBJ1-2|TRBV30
AWRGWQGYT